These 23 T cell receptor beta chains came from one sample sequenced in a study of blood T cell repertoires in COVID-19 (TCRdb year 2020). Libraries were constructed by the immunoSEQ multiplex PCR assay. TCRdb obtained this table from immuneACCESS and retained in-frame rearrangements with V and J assigned. These tables miss some clones; where compared with another copy, unresolved V genes account for less than half of the shortfall, and the remainder is unexplained. Within this sample are approximately 250,000 clones, with around 80% of them counted one time only. The ten most abundant clones make up about 2.1% of the sample. The sample was peripheral blood. The receptors originated from a man between 40 and 49 years old who had recovered from COVID-19.

The chain carries TRBV15 and TRBJ2-1; a weak D match, TRBD1 (5 bases). Trimming shortened V by 8 bases and J by 8 bases, and 28 bases separated the two germline ends. The CDR3 extends over 17 amino acids. The V gene's germline CDR1 is LNHNV and CDR2 YYDKDF (reference sequence). This CDR3 is CATSSEGWGFSRYEQFF. Written as DNA, the CDR3 is TGTGCCACCTCGAGCGAAGGGTGGGGCTTCAGTCGATATGAGCAGTTCTTC. Drawing the rest from reference TRBV15 and TRBJ2-1, the complete variable domain is DAMVIQNPRYQVTQFGKPVTLSCSQTLNHNVMYWYQQKSSQAPKLLFHYYDKDFNNEADTPDNFQSRRPNTSFCFLDIRSPGLGDTAMYLCATSSEGWGFSRYEQFFGPGTRLTVL.

This chain connects TRBV28 to TRBJ1-3, with 9 bases that match TRBD1. The CDR3 runs to 16 residues. Looked up from germline, CDR1 is MDHEN and CDR2 is SYDVKM. Germline trimming cut 4 bases from V and 8 bases from J; bases unmatched to any gene: 12. DNA for the CDR3: TGTGCCAGCAGTTCCATACAGGGGGCGGGGGTTGACACCATATATTTT. Its protein product is CASSSIQGAGVDTIYF.

The V gene is TRBV7-2, the J gene TRBJ2-7; 7 bases are shared with TRBD2. Germline trimming cut 1 base from V and 2 bases from J; bases unmatched to any gene: 8. The V gene's germline CDR1 is SGHTA and CDR2 FQGNSA. The CDR3 is 16 residues long. The DNA of the CDR3 is TGTGCCAGCAGCTTAGGGCGGCGGGAGCGCGCCTACGAGCAGTACTTC. This gives the protein CASSLGRRERAYEQYF.

The chain combines TRBV12-3 or TRBV12-4 with TRBJ1-2; weak D call: TRBD1 (6 bases). Deletions cut 3 bases from V and 8 bases from J, with 13 bases between. The CDR3 runs 13 residues. CDR3 sequence (DNA): TGTGCCAGCAGTTTGGACAGACGTAGGGGCTACACCTTC. The encoded protein is CASSLDRRRGYTF.

V and J are TRBV15 and TRBJ1-2, with 7 bases aligning to TRBD1. The CDR3 contains 16 residues. CDR1 and CDR2 (germline): LNHNV, YYDKDF (reference sequence). Germline trimming cut 0 bases from V and 7 bases from J; bases unmatched to any gene: 11. This CDR3 is CATSRDLNRDRGGYTF. The CDR3 bases are TGTGCCACCAGCAGAGATCTAAACAGGGACAGAGGTGGCTACACCTTC.

There are a few counts of this clone. V gene TRBV11-2 combines with J gene TRBJ2-3, with TRBD2 identical over 11 bases. The CDR3 covers 15 residues. The J segment lost 1 base and the V segment lost 6 bases, leaving 3 bases of the junction unmatched. Germline CDR1 and CDR2: SGHAT and FQNNGV. CDR3: CASRTTSGGTDTQYF. The DNA of the CDR3 is TGTGCCAGCAGGACGACTAGCGGGGGCACAGATACGCAGTATTTT.

The chain has TRBV7-2 and TRBJ1-6; D remains ambiguous. CDR1 SGHTA and CDR2 FQGNSA come from the germline V gene. This CDR3 has 15 residues. V lost 5 bases, J lost 5 bases, and 13 bases lay in between. The DNA for the CDR3 is TGTGCCAGCAGCCCTAGACGGTTAAATAATTCACCCCTCCACTTT. Its protein product is CASSPRRLNNSPLHF.

This clone occurred many times. This chain's CDR3 is CASRDRYNQPQHF. The CDR3 DNA follows: TGTGCCAGCAGAGACAGGTACAATCAGCCCCAGCATTTT. The chain employs TRBV6-5 and TRBJ1-5, with D tentatively TRBD1 (6 bases). Germline CDR1 and CDR2: MNHEY and SVGAGI. Trimming took off 6 bases at V and 3 bases at J, with 9 bases between the two ends. This CDR3 has 13 amino acids.

The genes are TRBV7-9 and TRBJ2-5, with 8 bases matching TRBD1. This CDR3 is 15 amino acids long. Germline CDR1 reads SEHNR; CDR2 reads FQNEAQ (reference sequence). Germline trimming cut 4 bases from V and 5 bases from J; bases unmatched to any gene: 9. CDR3 bases: TGTGCCAGCAGCTCTGGACAGGGAGCGTGGGAGACCCAGTACTTC. Encoded protein: CASSSGQGAWETQYF.

There are a few counts of this clone. This chain connects TRBV10-2 to TRBJ1-2; possible D gene TRBD1, 6 bases. The CDR3 extends over 15 amino acids. V was pared by 3 bases and J by 8 bases, with 19 bases between. CDR1 and CDR2 (germline): WSHSY, SAAADI. The CDR3 DNA follows: TGCGCCAGCAGTGAAATGAGGACAGCTGGATGGGGCTACACCTTC. Protein product: CASSEMRTAGWGYTF.

The chain carries TRBV29-1 and TRBJ2-1; D unclear. Germline-derived CDR1 and CDR2 are SQVTM and ANQGSEA. V gave up 7 bases and J gave up 0 bases, with 16 bases separating them. The CDR3 spans 15 residues. The CDR3 loop is CSARIGGSSYNEQFF. CDR3 DNA: TGCAGCGCCCGTATCGGCGGTAGCTCCTACAATGAGCAGTTCTTC.

This clone was observed a single time. This chain joins TRBV7-2 and TRBJ2-3; the match to TRBD2 covers 15 bases. The CDR3 is made up of 17 amino acids. V lost 4 bases to trimming and J lost 4 bases; unmatched junction nucleotides: 6. Germline-derived CDR1 and CDR2 are SGHTA and FQGNSA. CDR3 DNA: TGTGCCAGCAGCTCGCGGACTAGCGGGAGGGCAGCAGATACGCAGTATTTT. It specifies CASSSRTSGRAADTQYF. Based on the CDR3 plus reference TRBV7-2 and TRBJ2-3, the full variable domain is GAGVSQSPSNKVTEKGKDVELRCDPISGHTALYWYRQSLGQGLEFLIYFQGNSAPDKSGLPSDRFSAERTGGSVSTLTIQRTQQEDSAVYLCASSSRTSGRAADTQYFGPGTRLTVL.

V is TRBV18 and J is TRBJ2-3; 9 bases are a match to TRBD1. Germline-derived CDR1 and CDR2 are KGHSH and LQKENI. J lost 6 bases, V lost 3 bases, and 4 bases had no gene match. CDR3 size: 14 residues. CDR3 loop: CASSPGTGSDTQYF. The CDR3, as DNA: TGTGCCAGCTCACCGGGGACAGGGAGTGATACGCAGTATTTT.

With respect to this clone: At one end the junction does not follow the germline gene, possibly because of a read error. V is TRBV2 and J is TRBJ2-1, with TRBD2 matching over 7 bases. This CDR3 is built from 15 residues. Germline V gene lookup returns CDR1 SNHLY and CDR2 FYNNEI. For the CDR3, the DNA is TGTGCCAGCAATGAAGGACGGGGGGATTACAATGAGCAGTTCTTC. Encoded protein: CASNEGRGDYNEQFF.

This chain uses TRBV5-1 with TRBJ1-2, with TRBD1 matching over 7 bases. The CDR3 is made up of 15 amino acids. Germline loops: CDR1 SGHRS, CDR2 YFSETQ. With V trimmed by 2 bases and J by 0 bases, 4 bases remained unmatched. CDR3 residues: CASSLGTEANYGYTF. For the CDR3, the DNA is TGCGCCAGCAGCTTAGGGACAGAAGCTAACTATGGCTACACCTTC.

The V gene is TRBV14, the J gene TRBJ2-6; 7 positions agree with TRBD1. CDR3 length equals 15 residues. V dropped 2 bases and J dropped 3; count of bases not matched to a gene: 1. Germline V CDR1 and CDR2: SGHDN, FVKESK. In DNA form, the CDR3 reads TGTGCCAGCAGCCAAAACAGGGGTGGGGCCAACGTCCTGACTTTC. It is translated as CASSQNRGGANVLTF.

The chain employs TRBV12-3 or TRBV12-4 and TRBJ1-2; D uncertain. Between the trimmed V and J ends, which lost 6 bases and 0 bases, there was a span of 8 bases. The CDR3 has 13 amino acids. Here the CDR3 reads CASSPVANYGYTF. In nucleotides, the CDR3 is TGTGCCAGCAGCCCCGTTGCTAACTATGGCTACACCTTC.

This clone was seen a single time. The gene calls are TRBV12-3 or TRBV12-4 and TRBJ1-2, with D unclear. V was clipped by 3 bases and J by 2 bases, with 7 bases between them. The CDR3 spans 13 residues. The CDR3 reads CASSLGDNYGYTF. The CDR3 DNA reads as TGTGCCAGCAGTTTGGGAGACAACTATGGCTACACCTTC.

V usage is TRBV11-2 and J usage is TRBJ1-1; 7 bases map to TRBD1. The CDR3 contains 15 residues. The junction had 8 bases not matched to a gene; V was cut back by 3 bases and J by 4 bases. Per germline, CDR1 SGHAT and CDR2 FQNNGV. The CDR3 spells CASSLLQGIGTEAFF. CDR3 nucleotide sequence: TGTGCCAGCAGCTTGTTACAGGGGATAGGCACTGAAGCTTTCTTT.

This rearrangement joins TRBV6-1 to TRBJ2-7; D perhaps matches TRBD1 (6 bases). This CDR3 comprises 14 residues. Trimming removed 3 bases from V and 5 bases from J, with 14 bases in between. The germline gives CDR1 MNHNS, CDR2 SASEGT. CDR3 nucleotide sequence: TGTGCCAGCAGTGAGATACAGGGTTTGGACGAGCAGTACTTC. Residues: CASSEIQGLDEQYF.

The chain couples TRBV6-5 to TRBJ1-1; D is unresolved. The CDR3 spans 11 residues. Trimming left V 2 bases short and J 11 bases short, with 9 bases between. From germline, CDR1 is MNHEY and CDR2 SVGAGI. CDR3 in DNA: TGTGCCAGCAGTTACCTGGGCCTGGCTTTCTTT. Residues: CASSYLGLAFF.

The chain employs TRBV7-2 and TRBJ2-1, with TRBD2 matching 10 bases. This CDR3 has 12 amino acids. V lost 4 bases and J lost 15; bases outside the gene matches: 6. The germline V gene has CDR1 SGHTA and CDR2 FQGNSA. The CDR3 DNA reads TGTGCCAGCAGCTCGGAAGCGGGGGGGCGGTTCTTC. As protein: CASSSEAGGRFF.

The chain combines TRBV5-4 with TRBJ1-6; 8 bases are shared with TRBD1. Unmatched junction bases numbered 10, after V lost 4 bases and J lost 10 bases. The CDR3 is 15 amino acids. Per the germline V gene, CDR1 is SGHNT and CDR2 is YYREEE (reference sequence). The CDR3 DNA sequence: TGTGCCAGCAGCCCTCAGGGGGCTCTAATATCACCCCTCCACTTT. Translating it yields CASSPQGALISPLHF.